Listed below are T cell receptor beta chains from one sample, sequenced in a study of control samples from healthy donors and cancer patients. This table comes from immunoSEQ multiplex PCR, and its TCRdb copy is limited to in-frame clones, with some not included. The sample has some 160,000 clones, about 94% seen once; the top ten hold less than 0.75%. What was sequenced was blood. Receptor source: a young woman in good health. CDR3s include the opening cysteine and the closing phenylalanine or tryptophan.

j_call: TRBJ1-5; v_call: TRBV3-1/TRBV3-2; cdr3_aa: CASSLGREAPQHF
j_call: TRBJ2-1; v_call: TRBV9; cdr3_aa: CASSVTGGNEQFF
j_call: TRBJ1-5; v_call: TRBV27; cdr3_aa: CASRGSRQGAFQPQHF
j_call: TRBJ2-1; v_call: TRBV11-2; cdr3_aa: CASSFLSGRGVNEQFF
j_call: TRBJ2-3; v_call: TRBV19; cdr3_aa: CASSLARTDTQYF
j_call: TRBJ2-1; v_call: TRBV2; cdr3_aa: CASSDRGSRQFF
j_call: TRBJ1-1; v_call: TRBV7-9; cdr3_aa: CADGPGDPEAFF
j_call: TRBJ1-6; v_call: TRBV30; cdr3_aa: CAWSVQGRENSPLHF
j_call: TRBJ2-7; v_call: TRBV5-1; cdr3_aa: CASSFGDGLGEQYF
j_call: TRBJ1-4; v_call: TRBV20-1; cdr3_aa: CSASSGTDFEKLFF
j_call: TRBJ2-1; v_call: TRBV7-9; cdr3_aa: CASSLAEADNEQFF
j_call: TRBJ2-4; v_call: TRBV2; cdr3_aa: CASSERGQASSWGNIQYF